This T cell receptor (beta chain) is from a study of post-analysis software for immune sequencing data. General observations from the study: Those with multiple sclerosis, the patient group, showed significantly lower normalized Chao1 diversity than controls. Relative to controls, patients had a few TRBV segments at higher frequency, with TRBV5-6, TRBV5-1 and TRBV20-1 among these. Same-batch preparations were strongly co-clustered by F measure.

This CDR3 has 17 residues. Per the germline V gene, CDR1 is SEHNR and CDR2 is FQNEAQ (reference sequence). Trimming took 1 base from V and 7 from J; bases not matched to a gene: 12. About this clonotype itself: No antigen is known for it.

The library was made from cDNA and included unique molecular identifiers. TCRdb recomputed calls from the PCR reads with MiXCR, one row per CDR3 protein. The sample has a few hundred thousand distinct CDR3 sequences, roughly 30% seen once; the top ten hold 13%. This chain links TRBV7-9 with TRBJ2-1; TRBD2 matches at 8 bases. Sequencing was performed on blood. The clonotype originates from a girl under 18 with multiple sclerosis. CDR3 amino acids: CASSLVRAGGVLNEQFF. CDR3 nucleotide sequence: TGTGCCAGCAGCTTAGTCCGGGCGGGGGGTGTCCTGAATGAGCAGTTCTTC.